This T cell receptor (beta chain) derives from a study of CD4+ T cells in melanoma. Findings and limits, study-wide: CD8+ T cell, macrophage and B cell function reportedly correlated with neoantigen-specific CD4+ T cells. Neoantigen-specific CD4+ T cells in melanoma reportedly had diverse differentiation states.

The data were produced by immunoSEQ multiplex PCR, yet TCRdb's version contains in-frame clones alone and is incomplete. Seen here are more than 90,000 clones, roughly 90% observed once, and the top ten hold approximately 3.5%. Comment on this clone: Its specificity is unknown.

V shed 5 bases and J shed 1 base, with 11 bases lying between them. The CDR3 is made up of 14 amino acids. Germline V gives CDR1 SEHNR, CDR2 FQNEAQ (reference sequence). This chain uses TRBV7-9 with TRBJ1-1; no reliable D call. Sequenced material: peripheral blood. This clonotype originated in a human donor with melanoma. The CDR3 DNA sequence: TGTGCCAGCAGCCTTGCAGGAAAGAACACTGAAGCTTTCTTT. Translated, it gives CASSLAGKNTEAFF.